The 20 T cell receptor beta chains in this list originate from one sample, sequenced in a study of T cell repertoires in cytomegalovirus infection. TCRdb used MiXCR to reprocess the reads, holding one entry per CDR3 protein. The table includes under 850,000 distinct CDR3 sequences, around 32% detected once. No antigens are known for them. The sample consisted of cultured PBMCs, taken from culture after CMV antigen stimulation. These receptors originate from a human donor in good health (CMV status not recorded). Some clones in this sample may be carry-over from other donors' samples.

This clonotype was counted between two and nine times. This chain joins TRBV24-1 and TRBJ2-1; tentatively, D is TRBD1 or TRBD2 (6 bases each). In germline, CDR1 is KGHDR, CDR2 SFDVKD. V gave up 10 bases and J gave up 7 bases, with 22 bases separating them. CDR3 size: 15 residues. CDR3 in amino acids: CATGLGGTRTNEQFF. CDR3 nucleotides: TGTGCCACAGGGCTTGGGGGGACACGTACGAATGAGCAGTTCTTC.

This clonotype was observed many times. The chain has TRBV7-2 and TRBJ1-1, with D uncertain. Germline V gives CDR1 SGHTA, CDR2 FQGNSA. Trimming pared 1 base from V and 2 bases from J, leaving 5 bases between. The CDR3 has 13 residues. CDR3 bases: TGTGCCAGCAGCTTAGTCATAAACACTGAAGCTTTCTTT. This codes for CASSLVINTEAFF. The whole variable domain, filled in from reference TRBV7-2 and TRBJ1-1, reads GAGVSQSPSNKVTEKGKDVELRCDPISGHTALYWYRQSLGQGLEFLIYFQGNSAPDKSGLPSDRFSAERTGGSVSTLTIQRTQQEDSAVYLCASSLVINTEAFFGQGTRLTVV.

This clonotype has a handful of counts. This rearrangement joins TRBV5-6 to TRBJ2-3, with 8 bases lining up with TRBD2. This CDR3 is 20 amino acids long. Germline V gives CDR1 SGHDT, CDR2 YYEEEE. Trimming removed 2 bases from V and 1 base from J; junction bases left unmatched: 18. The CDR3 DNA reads TGTGCCAGCAGCTTTGAGGCTGCTTACCGGAGCGGGGGTGGCACAGATACGCAGTATTTT. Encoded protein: CASSFEAAYRSGGGTDTQYF.

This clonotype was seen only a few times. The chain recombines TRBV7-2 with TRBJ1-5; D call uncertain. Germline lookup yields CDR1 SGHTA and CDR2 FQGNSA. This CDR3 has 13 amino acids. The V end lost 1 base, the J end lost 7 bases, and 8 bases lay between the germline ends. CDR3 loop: CASSLGLEQPQHF. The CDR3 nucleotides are TGTGCCAGCAGCTTAGGGTTGGAGCAGCCCCAGCATTTT. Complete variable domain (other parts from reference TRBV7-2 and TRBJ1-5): GAGVSQSPSNKVTEKGKDVELRCDPISGHTALYWYRQSLGQGLEFLIYFQGNSAPDKSGLPSDRFSAERTGGSVSTLTIQRTQQEDSAVYLCASSLGLEQPQHFGDGTRLSIL.

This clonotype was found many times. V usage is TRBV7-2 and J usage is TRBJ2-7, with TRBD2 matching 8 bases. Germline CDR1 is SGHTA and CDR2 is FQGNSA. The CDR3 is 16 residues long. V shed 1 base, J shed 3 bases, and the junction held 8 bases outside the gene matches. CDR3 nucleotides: TGTGCCAGCAGCTTAGGGTGGGCTAGCGGGTTCTACGAGCAGTACTTC. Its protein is CASSLGWASGFYEQYF.

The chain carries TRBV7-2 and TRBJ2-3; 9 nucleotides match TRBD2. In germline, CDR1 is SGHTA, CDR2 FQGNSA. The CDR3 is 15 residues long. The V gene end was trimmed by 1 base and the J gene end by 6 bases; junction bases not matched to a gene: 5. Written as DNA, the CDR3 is TGTGCCAGCAGCTTAGGCTCTAGCGGGGTCGATACGCAGTATTTT. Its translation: CASSLGSSGVDTQYF.

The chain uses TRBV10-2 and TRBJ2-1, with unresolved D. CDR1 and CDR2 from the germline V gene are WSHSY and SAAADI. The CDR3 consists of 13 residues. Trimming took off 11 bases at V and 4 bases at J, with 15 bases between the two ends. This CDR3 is CASRADLYNEQFF. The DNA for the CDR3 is TGCGCCTCACGGGCGGATCTATACAATGAGCAGTTCTTC.

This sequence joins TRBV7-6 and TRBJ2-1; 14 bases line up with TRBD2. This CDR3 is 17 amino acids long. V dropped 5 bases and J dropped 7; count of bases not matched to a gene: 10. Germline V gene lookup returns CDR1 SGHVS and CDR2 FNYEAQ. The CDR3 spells CASSGAGTSGGLNEQFF. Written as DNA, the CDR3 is TGTGCCAGCAGCGGCGCGGGGACTAGCGGGGGATTAAATGAGCAGTTCTTC.

CDR3 nucleotide sequence: TGTGCCAGCAGCCAGGGACAAATCTACGAGCAGTACTTC. This codes for CASSQGQIYEQYF. The chain combines TRBV11-1 with TRBJ2-7; a weak D match, TRBD1 (6 bases). CDR3 size: 13 residues. The germline V and J ends were trimmed by 5 bases and 3 bases, with 11 bases remaining between them. Looked up from germline, CDR1 is SGHAT and CDR2 is FQDESV (reference sequence).

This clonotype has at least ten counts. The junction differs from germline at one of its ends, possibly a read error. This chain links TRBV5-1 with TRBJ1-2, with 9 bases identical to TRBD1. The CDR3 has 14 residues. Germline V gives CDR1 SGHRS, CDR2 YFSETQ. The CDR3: CASSLGQGSYGYTF. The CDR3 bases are TGTGCCAGCAGCCTAGGACAGGGGAGCTATGGCTACACCTTC.

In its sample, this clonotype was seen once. CDR3 amino acids: CSARDPGGTSGSETQYF. CDR3 bases: TGCAGTGCTAGAGACCCCGGTGGGACTAGCGGGAGTGAGACGCAGTATTTT. The rearrangement joins TRBV20-1 to TRBJ2-3; 14 bases agree with TRBD2. CDR1 is DFQATT, CDR2 SNEGSKA, per germline (reference sequence). The trim removed 0 bases at V and 9 bases at J, leaving 11 bases unmatched. The CDR3 sequence is 17 residues long.

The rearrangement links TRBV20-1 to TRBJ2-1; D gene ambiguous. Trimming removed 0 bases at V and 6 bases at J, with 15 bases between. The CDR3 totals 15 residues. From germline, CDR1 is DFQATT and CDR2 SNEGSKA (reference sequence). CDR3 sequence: CSARDPSTVTNEQFF. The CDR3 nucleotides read TGCAGTGCTAGAGACCCCTCCACAGTGACCAATGAGCAGTTCTTC.

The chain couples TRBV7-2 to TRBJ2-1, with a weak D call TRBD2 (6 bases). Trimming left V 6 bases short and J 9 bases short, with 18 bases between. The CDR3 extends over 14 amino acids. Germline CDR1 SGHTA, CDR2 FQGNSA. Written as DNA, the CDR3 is TGTGCCAGCAGGGCAGCTAGCGCCGCCCCTGAGCAGTTCTTC. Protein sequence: CASRAASAAPEQFF. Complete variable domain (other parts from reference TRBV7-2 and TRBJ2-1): GAGVSQSPSNKVTEKGKDVELRCDPISGHTALYWYRQSLGQGLEFLIYFQGNSAPDKSGLPSDRFSAERTGGSVSTLTIQRTQQEDSAVYLCASRAASAAPEQFFGPGTRLTVL.

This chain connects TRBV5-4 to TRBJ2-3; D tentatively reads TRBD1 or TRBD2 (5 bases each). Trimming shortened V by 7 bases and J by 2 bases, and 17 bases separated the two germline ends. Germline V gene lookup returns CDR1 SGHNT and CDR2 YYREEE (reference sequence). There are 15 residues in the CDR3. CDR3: CASRAPGTHTDTQYF. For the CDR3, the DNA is TGTGCCAGCCGAGCCCCGGGGACGCACACAGATACGCAGTATTTT.

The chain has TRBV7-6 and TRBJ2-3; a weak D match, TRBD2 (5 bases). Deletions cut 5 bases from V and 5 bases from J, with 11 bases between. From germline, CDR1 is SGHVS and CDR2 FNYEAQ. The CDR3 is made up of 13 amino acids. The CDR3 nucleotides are TGTGCCAGCAGCCCCTGGGCGGGAGATACGCAGTATTTT. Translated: CASSPWAGDTQYF.

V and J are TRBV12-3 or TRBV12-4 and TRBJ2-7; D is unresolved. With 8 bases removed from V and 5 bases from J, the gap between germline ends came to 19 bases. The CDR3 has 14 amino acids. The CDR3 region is CASEEGWSRNEQYF. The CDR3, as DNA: TGTGCCAGCGAGGAAGGCTGGTCGAGGAACGAGCAGTACTTC.

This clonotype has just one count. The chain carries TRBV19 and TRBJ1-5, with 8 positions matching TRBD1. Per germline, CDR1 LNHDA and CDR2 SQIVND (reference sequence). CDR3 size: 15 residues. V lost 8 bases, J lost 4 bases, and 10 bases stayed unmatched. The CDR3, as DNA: TGTGCCAGTCGCTATGACAGGGGTATTAATCAGCCCCAGCATTTT. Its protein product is CASRYDRGINQPQHF.

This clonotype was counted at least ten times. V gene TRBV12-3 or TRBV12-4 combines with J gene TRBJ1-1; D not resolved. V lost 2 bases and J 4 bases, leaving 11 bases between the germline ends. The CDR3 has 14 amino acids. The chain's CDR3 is CASSLRELVTEAFF. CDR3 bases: TGTGCCAGCAGTTTAAGGGAACTAGTCACTGAAGCTTTCTTT.

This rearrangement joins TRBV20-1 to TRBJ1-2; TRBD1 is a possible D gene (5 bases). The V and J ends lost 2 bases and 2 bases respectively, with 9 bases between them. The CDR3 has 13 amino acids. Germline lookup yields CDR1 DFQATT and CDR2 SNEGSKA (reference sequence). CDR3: CSARQGPNYGYTF. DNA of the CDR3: TGCAGTGCTAGACAGGGTCCCAACTATGGCTACACCTTC.

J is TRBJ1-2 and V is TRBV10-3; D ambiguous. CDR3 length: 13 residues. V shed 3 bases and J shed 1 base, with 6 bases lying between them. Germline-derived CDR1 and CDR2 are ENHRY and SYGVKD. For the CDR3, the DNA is TGTGCCATCAGTGATGCGGGTAACTATGGCTACACCTTC. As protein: CAISDAGNYGYTF.